One and the same sample provided the 2 T cell receptor beta chains below, sequenced in a study of cytomegalovirus exposure and HLA in healthy donors. Use of 60 Vbeta and 13 Jbeta primers characterized the PCR. Profiling relied on immunoSEQ multiplex PCR, and the TCRdb table lists in-frame clones only, not all of them. The table includes some 90,000 clones, about 80% detected once. The material sequenced was PBMCs. Receptor source: a man aged 50 to 60 in good health and CMV-seropositive.

This chain connects TRBV9 to TRBJ2-6; 9 bases line up with TRBD1. The length of the CDR3 is 16 residues. J lost 2 bases, V lost 4 bases, and 4 bases had no gene match. Per the germline V gene, CDR1 is SGDLS and CDR2 is YYNGEE. In nucleotides, the CDR3 is TGTGCCAGCAGCCCTACAGGGGGCCCTGGGGCCAACGTCCTGACTTTC. Translation: CASSPTGGPGANVLTF.

The chain couples TRBV5-4 to TRBJ2-2, with TRBD1 as a possible D gene (6 bases). The CDR3 is 16 amino acids. Germline V gene data show CDR1 as SGHNT and CDR2 as YYREEE (reference sequence). V gave up 4 bases and J gave up 2 bases, with 15 bases separating them. The DNA for the CDR3 is TGTGCCAGCAGCGGCCGCAGGGGTTATAACACCGGGGAGCTGTTTTTT. The encoded protein is CASSGRRGYNTGELFF.